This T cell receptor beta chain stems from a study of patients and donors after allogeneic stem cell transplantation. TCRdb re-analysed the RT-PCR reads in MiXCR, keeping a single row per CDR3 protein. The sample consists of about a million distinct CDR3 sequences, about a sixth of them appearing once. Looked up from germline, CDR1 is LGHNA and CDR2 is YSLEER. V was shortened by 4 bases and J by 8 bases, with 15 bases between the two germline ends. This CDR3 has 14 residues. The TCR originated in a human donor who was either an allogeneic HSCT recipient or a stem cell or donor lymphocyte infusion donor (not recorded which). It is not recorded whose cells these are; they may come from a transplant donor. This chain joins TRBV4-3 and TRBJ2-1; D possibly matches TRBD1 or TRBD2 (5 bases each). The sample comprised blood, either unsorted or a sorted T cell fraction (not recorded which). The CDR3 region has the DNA TGCGCCAGCAGCCCGAGTCCAGGGAGTTATGAGCAGTTCTTC. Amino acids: CASSPSPGSYEQFF.